This entry lists 22 T cell receptor beta chains sequenced from one sample in a study of high-grade serous ovarian cancer treatment subgroups. Tumor samples were obtained before definitive surgery or chemotherapy. Only in-frame clones appear in the TCRdb table, and some are missing; sequencing was by immunoSEQ multiplex PCR. The sample lists about 520 clones, roughly 79% occurring once. Sequencing input: tumor tissue. The receptors derive from a human donor with high-grade serous ovarian cancer.

The rearrangement joins TRBV6-1 to TRBJ2-7; 13 bases line up with TRBD2. This CDR3 region has 16 residues. CDR1 is MNHNS and CDR2 is SASEGT in the germline V gene. Trimming at V came to 1 base and at J to 4 bases, leaving 4 bases not matched to a gene. Written as DNA, the CDR3 is TGTGCCAGCAGTGAAGGACTAGCGGGAGGTGCGTACGAGCAGTACTTC. As protein: CASSEGLAGGAYEQYF.

This clone occurred once. This CDR3 is CASSSGGKGSYEQYF. CDR3 nucleotide sequence: TGTGCCAGCAGTTCAGGGGGAAAGGGCTCCTACGAGCAGTACTTC. The chain joins TRBV27 to TRBJ2-7; 7 positions agree with TRBD1. Looked up from germline, CDR1 is MNHEY and CDR2 is SMNVEV (reference sequence). This CDR3 has 15 amino acids. After removal of 4 bases from V and 0 bases from J, the junction contained 6 bases not matched to a gene.

The rearrangement joins TRBV19 to TRBJ2-1; 7 nucleotides line up with TRBD1. Germline-derived CDR1 and CDR2 are LNHDA and SQIVND (reference sequence). This CDR3 spans 17 amino acids. With 5 bases clipped from V and 0 bases from J, the junction kept 10 bases outside the gene matches. The DNA for the CDR3 is TGTGCCAGTAGTGACAACAGGGGCCCTAGCTCCTACAATGAGCAGTTCTTC. This translates into CASSDNRGPSSYNEQFF.

This chain connects TRBV4-3 to TRBJ1-1; 9 bases align to TRBD1. V lost 4 bases to trimming and J lost 7 bases; unmatched junction nucleotides: 4. Germline V lookup: CDR1 LGHNA, CDR2 YSLEER. The CDR3 sequence is 13 residues long. For the CDR3, the DNA is TGCGCCAGCAGCCTGGACAGGGGAAGTGAAGCTTTCTTT. Translating it yields CASSLDRGSEAFF.

The genes are TRBV5-8 and TRBJ1-2, with 9 bases identical to TRBD1. From germline, CDR1 is SGHTS and CDR2 YDEGEE. The trim removed 5 bases at V and 4 bases at J, leaving 12 bases unmatched. The CDR3 covers 16 residues. In DNA, the CDR3 is TGTGCCAGCAGTTTTTCCTCCGGGACAGGGATCTATGGCTACACCTTC. Its protein product is CASSFSSGTGIYGYTF.

The chain couples TRBV7-3 to TRBJ1-3; no firm D call. The germline V gene encodes CDR1 SGHTA and CDR2 FQGTGA. CDR3 size: 13 residues. Deletions cut 5 bases from V and 1 base from J, with 6 bases between. The DNA for the CDR3 is TGTGCCAGCAGCCCTGGTTCTGGAAACACCATATATTTT. The encoded protein is CASSPGSGNTIYF.

This chain joins TRBV12-5 and TRBJ1-5, with 10 bases identical to TRBD1. The V segment lost 0 bases and the J segment 6 bases; nucleotides outside the gene matches: 11. The CDR3 runs to 18 residues. In germline, CDR1 is LGHNT, CDR2 FRNRAP. The CDR3 reads CASGLVDARDRGAQPQHF. The CDR3 nucleotides are TGTGCTAGTGGTTTGGTAGACGCCCGGGACAGGGGCGCTCAGCCCCAGCATTTT. The full variable domain, completed using reference TRBV12-5 and TRBJ1-5, is DARVTQTPRHKVTEMGQEVTMRCQPILGHNTVFWYRQTMMQGLELLAYFRNRAPLDDSGMPKDRFSAEMPDATLATLKIQPSEPRDSAVYFCASGLVDARDRGAQPQHFGDGTRLSIL.

The chain recombines TRBV6-1 with TRBJ2-5; the match to TRBD2 covers 9 bases. TRBJ2-7 explains the end of the DNA better; the J call may be wrong. This CDR3 is 15 amino acids long. CDR1 is MNHNS, CDR2 SASEGT, per germline. CDR3 nucleotides: TGTGCCAGCACCCTCGAAGCGGGAGGCCCCTACGAGCAGTACTTC. This encodes CASTLEAGGPYEQYF.

The V gene is TRBV19, the J gene TRBJ1-2, with D hard to call. Germline loops: CDR1 LNHDA, CDR2 SQIVND (reference sequence). This CDR3 has 13 residues. The germline V and J ends were trimmed by 3 bases and 4 bases, with 9 bases remaining between them. The CDR3 here is CASSITETYGYTF. The CDR3 nucleotides are TGTGCCAGTAGTATCACGGAAACCTATGGCTACACCTTC.

The chain carries TRBV6-4 and TRBJ2-3; 10 bases align to TRBD1. The germline V gene encodes CDR1 MRHNA and CDR2 SNTAGT. The CDR3 sequence is 15 residues long. The J segment lost 4 bases and the V segment lost 5 bases, leaving 6 bases of the junction unmatched. The CDR3 DNA reads as TGTGCCAGCAGTCCCGGGACAGGGGACCCAGATACGCAGTATTTT. Its protein is CASSPGTGDPDTQYF.

V and J are TRBV19 and TRBJ2-3, with 12 bases identical to TRBD1. CDR1 and CDR2 from the germline V gene are LNHDA and SQIVND (reference sequence). Losses at the gene ends were 4 bases for V and 1 base for J; bases not matched to a gene: 3. This CDR3 has 16 residues. CDR3 nucleotide sequence: TGTGCCAGTAGTAGGGACAGGGGGCAAGGCACAGATACGCAGTATTTT. It yields the protein CASSRDRGQGTDTQYF.

The chain couples TRBV5-6 to TRBJ2-1; D gene ambiguous. CDR1 and CDR2 from the germline V gene are SGHDT and YYEEEE. Trimming pared 0 bases from V and 2 bases from J, leaving 9 bases between. This CDR3 contains 15 residues. This CDR3 is CASSLAGATYNEQFF. The CDR3 DNA is TGTGCCAGCAGCTTGGCCGGAGCCACCTACAATGAGCAGTTCTTC.

The chain uses TRBV7-3 and TRBJ2-2; 7 nucleotides match TRBD1. The germline CDR1 and CDR2 sequences are SGHTA and FQGTGA. The V gene end was trimmed by 5 bases and the J gene end by 4 bases; junction bases not matched to a gene: 13. This CDR3 has 17 residues. The CDR3 nucleotides read TGTGCCAGCAGCCCCACATCCACCAGGGGGAGCACCGGGGAGCTGTTTTTT. Translation gives CASSPTSTRGSTGELFF.

This clone showed up just a few times. The chain employs TRBV20-1 and TRBJ2-5; D is unresolved. V lost 3 bases, J lost 2 bases, and 1 base lay in between. The CDR3 is 10 amino acids. In germline, CDR1 is DFQATT, CDR2 SNEGSKA (reference sequence). The CDR3 DNA is TGCAGTGCTAGGCAAGAGACCCAGTACTTC. This codes for CSARQETQYF.

This clone was counted between two and nine times. The J gene is TRBJ1-1, the V gene TRBV30, with D hard to call. Germline values: CDR1 GTSNPN, CDR2 SVGIG (reference sequence). The CDR3 is made up of 14 amino acids. The V end lost 5 bases, the J end lost 1 base, and 14 bases lay between the germline ends. CDR3 in amino acids: CAWGLGISNTEAFF. The CDR3 nucleotides are TGTGCCTGGGGTTTGGGCATCTCGAACACTGAAGCTTTCTTT.

This clone ranks as hyperexpanded (1% or more). J is TRBJ2-7 and V is TRBV11-3, with D hard to call. CDR1 is SGHNT and CDR2 is YENEEA in the germline V gene. V lost 3 bases, J lost 2 bases, and 8 bases lay in between. The length of the CDR3 is 13 residues. This chain's CDR3 is CASSFRLPYEQYF. CDR3 in DNA: TGTGCCAGCAGCTTCCGTCTCCCCTACGAGCAGTACTTC.

This clone was seen more than once but under ten times. The rearrangement links TRBV11-2 to TRBJ2-7; D not certain. The V gene's germline CDR1 is SGHAT and CDR2 FQNNGV. The CDR3 loop spans 13 amino acids. V was trimmed by 3 bases and J by 2 bases, leaving 8 bases between them. The CDR3 nucleotides read TGTGCCAGCAGCTTCCGTCTCCCCTACGAGCAGTACTTC. Amino acid sequence: CASSFRLPYEQYF. The full variable domain, rest sourced from reference TRBV11-2 and TRBJ2-7, is EAGVAQSPRYKIIEKRQSVAFWCNPISGHATLYWYQQILGQGPKLLIQFQNNGVVDDSQLPKDRFSAERLKGVDSTLKIQPAKLEDSAVYLCASSFRLPYEQYFGPGTRLTVT.

The chain couples TRBV5-1 to TRBJ2-5; 8 bases align to TRBD1. V shed 1 base, J shed 10 bases, and the junction held 3 bases outside the gene matches. This CDR3 is 12 amino acids long. Looked up from germline, CDR1 is SGHRS and CDR2 is YFSETQ. The CDR3 reads CASSLSDRGQYF. The CDR3 coding sequence is TGCGCCAGCAGCTTGTCCGACAGGGGCCAGTACTTC.

This clone was seen a handful of times. The chain employs TRBV4-2 and TRBJ1-5; TRBD1 matches 7 bases. The V and J ends lost 3 bases and 7 bases, in that order; junction bases with no gene match: 9. From germline, CDR1 is LGHNA and CDR2 YNFKEQ. This CDR3 is built from 15 residues. The DNA of the CDR3 is TGTGCCAGCAGCCAGAGCAGGGGGAGGGTCCAGCCCCAGCATTTT. Its protein product is CASSQSRGRVQPQHF.

The CDR3 nucleotides are TGTGCCAGCAGGCCTAGCGGGAGTGGGTACGAGCAGTACTTC. It yields the protein CASRPSGSGYEQYF. This chain connects TRBV6-6 to TRBJ2-7; the match to TRBD2 covers 10 bases. The V gene's germline CDR1 is MNHNY and CDR2 SVGAGI (reference sequence). J gave up 4 bases and V 6 bases, and 6 bases lay outside the gene matches. The CDR3 sequence is 14 residues long.

The rearrangement joins TRBV10-3 to TRBJ2-7; D not certain. V was shortened by 2 bases and J by 4 bases, with 12 bases between the two germline ends. The CDR3 is made up of 14 amino acids. Germline V lookup: CDR1 ENHRY, CDR2 SYGVKD. The CDR3 spells CAISEEKPAYEQYF. The DNA of the CDR3 is TGTGCCATCAGTGAGGAGAAGCCCGCATACGAGCAGTACTTC.

CDR3 DNA: TGTGCCAGCAGTGACTCGGGGTTCGGAGGGTCCGGGGAGCTGTTTTTT. Translated, it gives CASSDSGFGGSGELFF. The J gene is TRBJ2-2, the V gene TRBV6-4, with D possibly being TRBD2 (6 bases). Deletions cut 0 bases from V and 6 bases from J, with 14 bases between. The germline CDR1 and CDR2 sequences are MRHNA and SNTAGT. The CDR3 has 16 amino acids.